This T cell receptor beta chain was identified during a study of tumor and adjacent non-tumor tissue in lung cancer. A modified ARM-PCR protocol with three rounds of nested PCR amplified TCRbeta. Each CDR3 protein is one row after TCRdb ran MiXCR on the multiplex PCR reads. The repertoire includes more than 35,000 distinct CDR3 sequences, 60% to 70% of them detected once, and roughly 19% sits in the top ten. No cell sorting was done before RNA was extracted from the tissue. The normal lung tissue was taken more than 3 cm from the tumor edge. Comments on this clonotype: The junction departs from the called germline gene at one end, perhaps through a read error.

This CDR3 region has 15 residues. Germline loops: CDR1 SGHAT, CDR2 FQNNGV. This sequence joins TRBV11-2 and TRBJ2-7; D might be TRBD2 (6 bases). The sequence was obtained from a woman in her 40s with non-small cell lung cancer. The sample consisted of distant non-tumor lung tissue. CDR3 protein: CASSLSGTGGDEQYF. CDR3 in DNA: TGTGCCAGTAGCTTATCTGGGACTGGCGGTGACGAGCAGTACTTC.